Detailed here is one T cell receptor (beta chain). At one end, the junction sequence differs from germline, possibly due to a read error. This CDR3 is also generated by other DNA sequences in the sample. These data belong to a study of T cells in women clearing cervical HPV infection. Study-level information: Cases' blood sampling followed lesion detection by median about 21 weeks (90 to 200). HLA type could not be excluded as a confounder.

Produced via immunoSEQ multiplex PCR; TCRdb's table is partial and in-frame only. This sample contains over 45,000 clones. Cervical HPV DNA detected by MY09/MY11 PCR, typed by dot-blot. The TCR originated in a woman aged 18-69 years with a cervical HPV16 infection that either progressed to CIN3+ or cleared (not recorded which). The sequencing input was blood buffy coat.

The CDR3 protein is CASSIIRGDSGNTIYF. CDR3 DNA (partial): TGTGCCAGTAGTATAATAAGGGGCGACTCTGGAAACACG. The rearrangement uses TRBV19 and TRBJ1-3; TRBD1 is a possible D gene (5 bases). Read coverage stops 3 residues before the CDR3 terminus; the germline J gene supplies the remainder. Germline V gene data show CDR1 as LNHDA and CDR2 as SQIVND (reference sequence). The CDR3 spans 16 residues.